This T cell receptor beta chain was found in a study of blood T cell repertoires in COVID-19. Background on the study: Specimens from acute and convalescent COVID-19 originated in the United States, Italy and Spain. PBMCs, B-cell-depleted T cells, or T cells were the source of the cDNA or gDNA that made up the material.

As originally analysed: Estimated nucleated cell counts came from reference gene primer amplification. Only in-frame clones appear in the TCRdb table, and some are missing; sequencing was by immunoSEQ multiplex PCR. For V, J and clone size, that table is used; D and trimming come from the DNA. Among around 150,000 clones listed, more than 80% were seen once. Germline V gene data show CDR1 as SGHRS and CDR2 as YFSETQ. The length of the CDR3 is 17 residues. V was pared by 0 bases and J by 1 base, with 15 bases between. The sequence was obtained from a man aged 65 to 79 with acute or convalescent COVID-19. The sample consisted of peripheral blood. The gene calls are TRBV5-1 and TRBJ2-3; D perhaps matches TRBD2 (6 bases). The CDR3: CASSLGTWRGGTDTQYF. DNA of the CDR3: TGCGCCAGCAGCTTGGGGACCTGGCGGGGTGGCACAGATACGCAGTATTTT.